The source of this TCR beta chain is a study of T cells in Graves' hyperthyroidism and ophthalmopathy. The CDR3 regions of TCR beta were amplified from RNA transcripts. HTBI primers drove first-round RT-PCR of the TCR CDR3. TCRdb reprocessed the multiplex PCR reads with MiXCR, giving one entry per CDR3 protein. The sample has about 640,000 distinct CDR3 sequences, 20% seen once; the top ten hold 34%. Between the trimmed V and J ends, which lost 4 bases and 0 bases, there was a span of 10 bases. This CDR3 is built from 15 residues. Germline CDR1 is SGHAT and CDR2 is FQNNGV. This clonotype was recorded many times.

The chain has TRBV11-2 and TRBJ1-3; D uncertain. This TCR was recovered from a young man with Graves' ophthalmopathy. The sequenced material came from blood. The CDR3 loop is CASSSIRTSGNTIYF. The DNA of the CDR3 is TGTGCCAGCAGCTCCATACGGACCTCTGGAAACACCATATATTTT. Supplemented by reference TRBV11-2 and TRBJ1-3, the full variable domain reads EAGVAQSPRYKIIEKRQSVAFWCNPISGHATLYWYQQILGQGPKLLIQFQNNGVVDDSQLPKDRFSAERLKGVDSTLKIQPAKLEDSAVYLCASSSIRTSGNTIYFGEGSWLTVV.